This TCR beta chain was documented in a study of cytomegalovirus exposure and HLA in healthy donors. Germline V lookup: CDR1 PRHDT, CDR2 FYEKMQ (reference sequence). V was shortened by 0 bases and J by 11 bases, with 4 bases between the two germline ends. The CDR3 sequence is 10 residues long. This clone was seen a handful of times. As yet, its antigen is unknown. A multiplex PCR was run with 60 Vbeta primers and 13 Jbeta primers. Some clones are missing from TCRdb's copy, which holds only in-frame ones; the method was immunoSEQ multiplex PCR. The sample holds under 130,000 clones; less than 80% are singletons and the top ten take more than 3%. Study results and limitations: Later analysis demonstrated an association between a missense DCLRE1C variant and TCR beta V- and J-gene trimming.

The specimen was PBMCs. This receptor was taken from a woman aged 40 to 50 in good health and CMV-seronegative. The chain links TRBV13 to TRBJ1-1; D unresolved. The CDR3 reads CASSLGQAFF. The CDR3, as DNA: TGTGCCAGCAGCTTAGGCCAGGCTTTCTTT.